This is a list of T cell receptor beta chains from one sample in a study of blood T cell repertoires in COVID-19. The table came from immunoSEQ multiplex PCR; TCRdb's copy has only in-frame clones and leaves some out. Among 250,000 to 300,000 clones listed, roughly nine tenths were seen once. The material sequenced was peripheral blood. The receptors shown here come from a woman in her twenties or thirties with COVID-19, enrolled during active disease. Both conserved end residues are part of each CDR3. Each record gives: CDR3 protein, CDR3 DNA, J gene, clone size, V gene, D gene. A D gene is named only where the DNA matches it firmly. A row's size may be missing; if present it is once, few, many or a size class.

CDR3: CASSYPSGFPGELFF
DNA: TGTGCCAGCAGTTACCCGTCAGGTTTCCCCGGGGAGCTGTTTTTT
J: TRBJ2-2
size: NA
V: TRBV6-6
D: NA

CDR3: CAIMKSSSTDTQYF
DNA: TGTGCCATCATGAAGAGTAGTAGCACAGATACGCAGTATTTT
J: TRBJ2-3
size: NA
V: TRBV10-3
D: NA

CDR3: CASSQVRRTNEKLFF
DNA: TGTGCCAGCAGCCAAGTCAGGCGAACTAATGAAAAACTGTTTTTT
J: TRBJ1-4
size: once
V: TRBV14
D: NA

CDR3: CASSDQGTGELFF
DNA: TGTGCCAGCAGTGATCAGGGAACCGGGGAGCTGTTTTTT
J: TRBJ2-2
size: NA
V: TRBV2
D: NA

CDR3: CASSLRRAGDTEAFF
DNA: TGTGCCAGCAGCTTAAGGCGCGCAGGGGACACTGAAGCTTTCTTT
J: TRBJ1-1
size: NA
V: TRBV11-1
D: NA

CDR3: CASSEELKAGETQYF
DNA: TGTGCCAGCAGTGAAGAGTTAAAGGCAGGCGAGACCCAGTACTTC
J: TRBJ2-5
size: NA
V: TRBV2
D: NA

CDR3: CASTQTSGGYSYNEQFF
DNA: TGTGCCAGTACCCAGACTAGCGGGGGGTACTCCTACAATGAGCAGTTCTTC
J: TRBJ2-1
size: NA
V: TRBV19
D: TRBD2

CDR3: CASSPSGTSGGAKAEQFF
DNA: TGTGCCAGCTCACCTTCCGGGACTAGCGGGGGGGCCAAGGCTGAGCAGTTCTTC
J: TRBJ2-1
size: NA
V: TRBV18
D: TRBD2

CDR3: CASSLRPGQGAGELFF
DNA: TGCGCCAGCAGCTTACGACCGGGACAGGGGGCCGGGGAGCTGTTTTTT
J: TRBJ2-2
size: NA
V: TRBV5-1
D: TRBD1

CDR3: CASSQDIRGAEAFF
DNA: TGCGCCAGCAGCCAAGATATACGGGGGGCTGAAGCTTTCTTT
J: TRBJ1-1
size: once
V: TRBV4-1
D: NA

CDR3: CASKLGVSYNSPLHF
DNA: TGTGCCAGCAAGTTAGGGGTCTCCTATAATTCACCCCTCCACTTT
J: TRBJ1-6
size: NA
V: TRBV27
D: NA

CDR3: CASSFTTRVWKARRIGTIYF
DNA: TGTGCCAGCAGCTTTACAACTAGGGTATGGAAGGCGCGGCGGATCGGGACCATATATTTT
J: TRBJ1-3
size: NA
V: TRBV5-5
D: NA

CDR3: CASSSSGLAGFYEQYF
DNA: TGTGCCAGCAGCTCCTCAGGACTAGCGGGATTCTACGAGCAGTACTTC
J: TRBJ2-7
size: NA
V: TRBV5-4
D: TRBD2

CDR3: CASSSGMGIGRAYPDTQYF
DNA: TGCGCCAGCAGCTCCGGGATGGGGATAGGGCGGGCGTATCCAGATACGCAGTATTTT
J: TRBJ2-3
size: NA
V: TRBV5-1
D: NA